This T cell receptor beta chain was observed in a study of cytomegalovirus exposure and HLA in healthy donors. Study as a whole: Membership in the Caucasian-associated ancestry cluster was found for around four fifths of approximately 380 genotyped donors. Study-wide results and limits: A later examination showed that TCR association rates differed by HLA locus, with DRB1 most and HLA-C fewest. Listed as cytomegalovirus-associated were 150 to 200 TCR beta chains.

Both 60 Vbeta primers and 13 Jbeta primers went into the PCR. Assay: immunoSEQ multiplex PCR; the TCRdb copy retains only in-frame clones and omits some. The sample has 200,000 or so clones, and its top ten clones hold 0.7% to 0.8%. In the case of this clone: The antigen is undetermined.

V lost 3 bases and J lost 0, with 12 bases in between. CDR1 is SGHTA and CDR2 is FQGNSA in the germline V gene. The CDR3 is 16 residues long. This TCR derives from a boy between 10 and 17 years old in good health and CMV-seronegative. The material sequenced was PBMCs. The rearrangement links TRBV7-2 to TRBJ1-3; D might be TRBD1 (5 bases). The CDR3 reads CASSLRQGYSGNTIYF. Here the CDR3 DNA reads TGTGCCAGCAGCTTGCGCCAGGGATACTCTGGAAACACCATATATTTT. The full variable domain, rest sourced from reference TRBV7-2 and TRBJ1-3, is GAGVSQSPSNKVTEKGKDVELRCDPISGHTALYWYRQSLGQGLEFLIYFQGNSAPDKSGLPSDRFSAERTGGSVSTLTIQRTQQEDSAVYLCASSLRQGYSGNTIYFGEGSWLTVV.